The present TCR beta chain was sequenced within a study of T cell responses to AZD1222 COVID-19 vaccine. The assay was immunoSEQ multiplex PCR, and TCRdb's table has in-frame clones only and misses some. The table records some 110,000 clones, almost 95% of them present only once. Findings and limits, study-wide: Donors were largely white British and mainly female; clonal diversity was possibly underestimated.

Germline values: CDR1 SNHLY, CDR2 FYNNEI. Trimming cost V 8 bases and J 5 bases; bases outside gene matches: 21. The CDR3 is 19 residues long. Points on this clone: The antigen remains unidentified.

This clonotype was sampled from an adult who received the AZD1222 COVID-19 vaccine. The chain recombines TRBV2 with TRBJ2-5, with 12 bases lining up with TRBD2. Sequenced material: peripheral blood, taken 28 days after the second AZD1222 dose. CDR3 sequence reads: CASVRQGALAGGEGETQYF. CDR3 coding DNA: TGTGCCAGCGTGAGGCAGGGGGCCCTAGCGGGAGGGGAAGGGGAGACCCAGTACTTC. Filled out from reference TRBV2 and TRBJ2-5, the complete variable domain reads EPEVTQTPSHQVTQMGQEVILRCVPISNHLYFYWYRQILGQKVEFLVSFYNNEISEKSEIFDDQFSVERPDGSNFTLKIRSTKLEDSAMYFCASVRQGALAGGEGETQYFGPGTRLLVL.